One T cell receptor (beta chain) is described in this entry. What was amplified from RNA transcripts were TCR beta CDR3 regions. A first-round RT-PCR of the TCR CDR3 used the HTBI primer set. TCRdb passed the multiplex PCR reads through MiXCR, listing each CDR3 protein once. The sample contains about 500,000 distinct CDR3 sequences, about 16% of which appear only once. This sample is drawn from a study of T cells in Graves' hyperthyroidism and ophthalmopathy. The CDR3 runs to 16 residues. Trimming stripped 5 bases from V and 2 bases from J, with 16 bases between. Looked up from germline, CDR1 is SGHVS and CDR2 is FQNEAQ.

The receptor's source is a woman in her 30s with Graves' ophthalmopathy. The chain carries TRBV7-8 and TRBJ1-5, with TRBD1 as a possible D gene (5 bases). The sequencing input was blood. The CDR3 DNA reads as TGTGCCAGCAGCCCTAACAGGTCAGGAGGCAATCAGCCCCAGCATTTT. Translating gives CASSPNRSGGNQPQHF.